This note documents a single T cell receptor (beta chain) sequence. The sample belongs to a study of control samples from healthy donors and cancer patients. Data came from immunoSEQ multiplex PCR; TCRdb stores just in-frame clones and leaves some out. Here the sample spans 78,000 or so clones, 88% being singletons. V lost 6 bases, J lost 5 bases, and 6 bases stayed unmatched. From germline, CDR1 is LNHDA and CDR2 SQIVND (reference sequence). This CDR3 comprises 14 residues. This receptor was taken from a woman aged 45-65 years in good health. The J gene is TRBJ1-4, the V gene TRBV19, with TRBD1 identical over 7 bases. Sequences were obtained from blood. CDR3 coding DNA: TGTGCCAGTAGCACTCGACAGGGAAATGAAAAACTGTTTTTT. It yields the protein CASSTRQGNEKLFF.